A selection of T cell receptor beta chains follows, all from one sample in a study of control samples from healthy donors and cancer patients. TCRdb's copy holds only in-frame clones and misses some; the assay was immunoSEQ multiplex PCR. This repertoire includes under 200,000 clones. The sequenced material came from blood. The source is a woman aged 25 to 39 in good health. Each CDR3 is given with its conserved first and last residue. D genes are given only for firm matches.

>.|TRBJ2-7|TRBV5-4
CASSLGLVGEQYF
TGTGCCAGCAGCTTGGGACTAGTAGGCGAGCAGTACTTC
>.|TRBJ1-2|TRBV5-1
CASSSQGDYGYTF
TGCGCCAGCAGCTCACAGGGTGACTATGGCTACACCTTC
>.|TRBJ2-7|TRBV5-1
CASSAGGFYEQYF
TGCGCCAGCAGCGCCGGCGGGTTCTACGAGCAGTACTTC
>.|TRBJ1-2|TRBV18
CASSPDTYGYTF
TGTGCCAGCTCACCAGACACCTATGGCTACACCTTC
>.|TRBJ2-7|TRBV3-1/TRBV3-2
CASSQFTGFEQYF
TGTGCCAGCAGCCAATTTACAGGGTTCGAGCAGTACTTC
>.|TRBJ1-5|TRBV19
CASSMGRYNQPQHF
TGTGCCAGTAGTATGGGCAGGTATAATCAGCCCCAGCATTTT
>.|TRBJ2-5|TRBV20-1
CSARLGQTQYF
TGCAGTGCTAGGCTAGGGCAGACCCAGTACTTC
>.|TRBJ2-7|TRBV19
CASSLGNEQYF
TGTGCCAGTAGTCTAGGGAACGAGCAGTACTTC
>.|TRBJ2-1|TRBV10-3
CAISGANEQFF
TGTGCCATCAGTGGGGCAAATGAGCAGTTCTTC
>TRBD1|TRBJ2-2|TRBV5-1
CASSSGTVYTGELFF
TGCGCCAGCAGCTCCGGGACAGTATACACCGGGGAGCTGTTTTTT
>.|TRBJ1-1|TRBV6-5
CASQLGFLETGEAFF
TGTGCCAGCCAACTAGGGTTTTTAGAGACAGGTGAAGCTTTCTTT
>.|TRBJ1-4|TRBV5-5
CASSSDSSTNEKLFF
TGTGCCAGCAGCTCGGACAGCTCAACTAATGAAAAACTGTTTTTT
>TRBD1|TRBJ1-1|TRBV5-8
CASSLGTGDMNTEAFF
TGTGCCAGCAGCCTCGGGACAGGAGACATGAACACTGAAGCTTTCTTT
>.|TRBJ2-5|TRBV7-9
CASSFEGGRETQYF
TGTGCCAGCAGCTTCGAGGGGGGTCGGGAGACCCAGTACTTC
>TRBD1|TRBJ1-5|TRBV24-1
CATSESAGGVSNQPQHF
TGTGCCACCAGTGAGTCGGCAGGGGGCGTCAGCAATCAGCCCCAGCATTTT
>TRBD1|TRBJ1-2|TRBV11-2
CASSQGQGNSNYGYTF
TGTGCCAGCAGCCAGGGACAGGGGAACTCTAACTATGGCTACACCTTC
>.|TRBJ2-7|TRBV11-2
CASSRLGRSSYEQYF
TGTGCCAGCAGTAGGCTAGGGAGGAGCTCCTACGAGCAGTACTTC
>.|TRBJ1-4|TRBV5-1
CASSWSPGKATNEKLFF
TGCGCCAGCAGCTGGAGTCCAGGGAAGGCAACTAATGAAAAACTGTTTTTT
>.|TRBJ1-3|TRBV19
CASGYGNTIYF
TGTGCCAGTGGTTACGGAAACACCATATATTTT
>.|TRBJ2-1|TRBV5-1
CASSLMAELNEQFF
TGCGCCAGCAGCTTGATGGCAGAACTCAATGAGCAGTTCTTC
>.|TRBJ1-5|TRBV7-9
CASSTQGFEQPQHF
TGTGCCAGCAGCACCCAGGGGTTTGAGCAGCCCCAGCATTTT
>.|TRBJ2-1|TRBV7-9
CASSLGLTGDNEQFF
TGTGCCAGCAGCTTAGGTTTAACAGGCGACAATGAGCAGTTCTTC
>TRBD1|TRBJ1-2|TRBV9
CASSPRPGTGRVGYTF
TGTGCCAGCAGCCCACGTCCCGGGACAGGGAGAGTTGGCTACACCTTC
>.|TRBJ2-3|TRBV12-3/TRBV12-4
CASSRIDTQYF
TGTGCCAGCAGCCGTATAGATACGCAGTATTTT
>.|TRBJ1-4|TRBV7-2
CASSLGAGLNEKLFF
TGTGCCAGCAGCTTAGGGGCAGGACTTAATGAAAAACTGTTTTTT
>TRBD1|TRBJ2-3|TRBV5-1
CASSLNLGQGAGRSTDTQYF
TGCGCCAGCAGCTTGAACCTGGGACAGGGGGCTGGTCGTAGCACAGATACGCAGTATTTT
>.|TRBJ1-1|TRBV18
CASSPRRQPEAFF
TGTGCCAGCTCACCCCGTCGGCAGCCTGAAGCTTTCTTT
>TRBD1|TRBJ1-2|TRBV3-1/TRBV3-2
CASSPGTGDDYTF
TGTGCCAGCAGCCCAGGGACAGGGGACGACTACACCTTC
>.|TRBJ2-7|TRBV11-2
CASSLSNRGPYEQYF
TGTGCCAGCAGCTTAAGCAATAGGGGACCCTACGAGCAGTACTTC
>.|TRBJ2-5|TRBV5-8
CASSLEWTQYF
TGTGCCAGCAGCCTTGAGTGGACCCAGTACTTC
>.|TRBJ2-7|TRBV5-1
CASSGSPGVSYEQYF
TGCGCCAGCAGCGGATCCCCAGGGGTCTCCTACGAGCAGTACTTC
>.|TRBJ1-4|TRBV5-1
CASSSRVGEKLFF
TGCGCCAGCAGCTCGAGGGTAGGCGAAAAACTGTTTTTT
>TRBD1|TRBJ1-1|TRBV7-2
CASSLTGDTEAFF
TGTGCCAGCAGCCTTACAGGGGACACTGAAGCTTTCTTT
>TRBD2|TRBJ2-1|TRBV7-6
CASSLPLPGGISYNSYNEQFF
TGTGCCAGCAGCTTACCCCTTCCGGGGGGTATATCATATAACTCCTACAATGAGCAGTTCTTC
>.|TRBJ2-4|TRBV5-1
CASSLVGGTAKNIQYF
TGCGCCAGCAGCTTGGTGGGGGGTACAGCCAAAAACATTCAGTACTTC
>.|TRBJ1-1|TRBV19
CASSTLVRVTEAFF
TGTGCCAGTAGTACCTTAGTAAGGGTCACTGAAGCTTTCTTT
>.|TRBJ1-2|TRBV9
CASSAQGYGYTF
TGTGCCAGCAGCGCCCAGGGGTACGGCTACACCTTC
>.|TRBJ2-3|TRBV11-2
CASSLDQPDTQYF
TGTGCCAGCAGCTTAGATCAGCCAGATACGCAGTATTTT
>.|TRBJ1-2|TRBV25-1
CASSLEGRSYTF
TGTGCCAGCAGTTTGGAGGGACGAAGCTACACCTTC
>.|TRBJ2-3|TRBV12-3/TRBV12-4
CASSQTTQYF
TGTGCCAGCAGCCAGACTACGCAGTATTTT
>.|TRBJ2-5|TRBV28
CASSQETQYF
TGTGCCAGCAGTCAAGAGACCCAGTACTTC
>.|TRBJ2-7|TRBV7-9
CASSPGVPAQYF
TGTGCCAGCAGCCCGGGCGTCCCCGCCCAGTACTTC
>TRBD1|TRBJ1-5|TRBV6-5
CASRRDRGLNQPQHF
TGTGCCAGCAGAAGGGACAGGGGGTTAAATCAGCCCCAGCATTTT
>.|TRBJ1-5|TRBV27
CASSNSQVGQPQHF
TGTGCCAGCAGTAATAGTCAGGTTGGTCAGCCCCAGCATTTT
>.|TRBJ1-6|TRBV5-8
CASSLAGGYRNSPLHF
TGTGCCAGCAGCTTGGCCGGGGGGTACCGGAATTCACCCCTCCACTTT
>.|TRBJ2-4|TRBV29-1
CSVWYPGTSDIQIAKNIQYF
TGCAGCGTTTGGTACCCCGGGACGTCGGACATCCAGATAGCCAAAAACATTCAGTACTTC
>.|TRBJ2-7|TRBV7-2
CASSPGGYEQYF
TGTGCCAGCAGCCCTGGGGGCTACGAGCAGTACTTC
>TRBD1|TRBJ1-5|TRBV11-2
CASSQWTGVNQPQHF
TGTGCCAGCAGCCAGTGGACAGGGGTCAATCAGCCCCAGCATTTT
>TRBD1|TRBJ1-1|TRBV9
CASSPRTGLTEAFF
TGTGCCAGCAGCCCCCGGACAGGGCTTACTGAAGCTTTCTTT
>.|TRBJ1-2|TRBV2
CASVAGAGANYGYTF
TGTGCCAGCGTGGCCGGCGCCGGCGCTAACTATGGCTACACCTTC
>TRBD2|TRBJ2-4|TRBV2
CARGGEAKNIQYF
TGTGCCAGGGGGGGGGAAGCCAAAAACATTCAGTACTTC
>.|TRBJ1-1|TRBV5-1
CASSLATALNTEAFF
TGCGCCAGCAGCTTGGCCACAGCGCTGAACACTGAAGCTTTCTTT